Presented here are 10 T cell receptor beta chains from one specimen sequenced in a study of OX40 agonist ivuxolimab in advanced cancers. Method: immunoSEQ multiplex PCR; TCRdb's copy keeps in-frame clones and lacks some. The sample shows about 42,000 clones, less than 90% of them seen only once. The source material was CD4+ or CD8+ T cells sorted from blood, sampled in a trial of the OX40 agonist ivuxolimab. The receptors stem from an adult with an advanced solid tumor such as melanoma, head and neck, liver or kidney cancer.

The genes are TRBV4-3 and TRBJ1-1, with D possibly matching TRBD1 (6 bases). The V gene's germline CDR1 is LGHNA and CDR2 YSLEER. The CDR3 extends over 16 amino acids. V lost 0 bases to trimming and J lost 0 bases, with 11 bases between them. The CDR3 region is CASSQDWGAMNTEAFF. DNA of the CDR3: TGCGCCAGCAGCCAAGATTGGGGGGCGATGAACACTGAAGCTTTCTTT.

This clone was observed once. The chain combines TRBV2 with TRBJ2-1; 9 positions agree with TRBD2. The CDR3 runs 12 residues. Germline V gives CDR1 SNHLY, CDR2 FYNNEI. After removal of 7 bases from V and 7 bases from J, the junction contained 2 bases not matched to a gene. CDR3 amino acids: CASISGRNEQFF. CDR3 DNA: TGTGCCAGCATCAGCGGGAGGAATGAGCAGTTCTTC.

The chain carries TRBV7-3 and TRBJ2-3, with 8 bases matching TRBD2. The CDR3 covers 14 residues. Germline CDR1 SGHTA, CDR2 FQGTGA. With V trimmed by 5 bases and J by 6 bases, 7 bases remained unmatched. The CDR3 region has the DNA TGTGCCAGCAGCCCCGGGGGGGGCGGGGATACGCAGTATTTT. It encodes CASSPGGGGDTQYF.

The chain is built from TRBV11-2 and TRBJ2-1; 8 bases fit TRBD2. The V gene's germline CDR1 is SGHAT and CDR2 FQNNGV. The V segment lost 0 bases and the J segment 4 bases; nucleotides outside the gene matches: 2. The CDR3 consists of 15 residues. In DNA, the CDR3 is TGTGCCAGCAGCTTAGACGGGGGGGTTTACAATGAGCAGTTCTTC. The encoded protein is CASSLDGGVYNEQFF.

V usage is TRBV19 and J usage is TRBJ2-7; TRBD2 aligns across 11 bases. Germline-derived CDR1 and CDR2 are LNHDA and SQIVND (reference sequence). The CDR3 consists of 15 residues. Germline trimming cut 1 base from V and 1 base from J; bases unmatched to any gene: 0. CDR3 loop: CASSIGLAGSYEQYF. The CDR3 DNA is TGTGCCAGTAGTATAGGACTAGCGGGATCCTACGAGCAGTACTTC.

The V call is TRBV4-1, the J call TRBJ1-4, with 9 bases that match TRBD1. Losses at the gene ends were 0 bases for V and 7 bases for J; bases not matched to a gene: 6. Germline values: CDR1 MGHRA, CDR2 YSYEKL. There are 16 residues in the CDR3. CDR3 region: CASSQELQGAREKLFF. As DNA, the CDR3 is TGCGCCAGCAGCCAAGAGTTACAGGGGGCGCGTGAAAAACTGTTTTTT.

This rearrangement joins TRBV6-1 to TRBJ2-7, with TRBD1 matching over 9 bases. This CDR3 contains 15 residues. V was clipped by 6 bases and J by 0 bases; unmatched bases: 6. Germline V CDR1 and CDR2: MNHNS, SASEGT. CDR3 sequence reads: CASRTGTGSSYEQYF. CDR3 nucleotides: TGTGCCAGCAGGACCGGGACAGGGAGCTCCTACGAGCAGTACTTC.

The chain has TRBV4-3 and TRBJ2-6, with 10 bases that match TRBD1. The CDR3 sequence is 16 residues long. J gave up 4 bases and V 4 bases, and 4 bases lay outside the gene matches. The germline V gene encodes CDR1 LGHNA and CDR2 YSLEER. Here the CDR3 DNA reads TGCGCCAGCAGCCCGGGACAGGGGTGGGGGGCCAACGTCCTGACTTTC. This encodes CASSPGQGWGANVLTF.

The chain links TRBV14 to TRBJ2-1; 10 bases line up with TRBD2. The ends lost 2 bases at V and 2 bases at J; junction bases unmatched: 0. Germline V gene lookup returns CDR1 SGHDN and CDR2 FVKESK. The CDR3 covers 15 residues. The CDR3 loop reads CASSQLAGAYNEQFF. CDR3 nucleotide sequence: TGTGCCAGCAGCCAACTAGCGGGAGCCTACAATGAGCAGTTCTTC.

The CDR3 loop is CSVEGTVFNYGYTF. The DNA for the CDR3 is TGCAGCGTTGAAGGGACAGTTTTTAACTATGGCTACACCTTC. The V gene is TRBV29-1, the J gene TRBJ1-2, with D possibly TRBD1 on 6 matching bases. The CDR3 consists of 14 residues. Germline CDR1 reads SQVTM; CDR2 reads ANQGSEA. V shed 1 base and J shed 1 base, with 10 bases lying between them.